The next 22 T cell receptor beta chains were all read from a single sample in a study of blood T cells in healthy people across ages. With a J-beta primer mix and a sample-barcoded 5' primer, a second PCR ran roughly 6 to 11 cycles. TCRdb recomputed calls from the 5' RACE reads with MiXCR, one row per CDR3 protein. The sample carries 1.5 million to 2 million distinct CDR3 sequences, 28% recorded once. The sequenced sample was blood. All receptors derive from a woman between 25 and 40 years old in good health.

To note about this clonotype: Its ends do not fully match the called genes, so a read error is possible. The CDR3: CSSTILRTSGSSYEQYF. DNA of the CDR3: TGTTCCAGCACCATCCTTAGGACTAGCGGGAGTTCCTACGAGCAGTACTTC. J is TRBJ2-7 and V is TRBV7-9; TRBD2 matches 13 bases. The V gene's germline CDR1 is SEHNR and CDR2 FQNEAQ (reference sequence). The CDR3 runs 17 residues. Full variable domain (rest looked up from reference TRBV7-9 and TRBJ2-7): DTGVSQNPRHKITKRGQNVTFRCDPISEHNRLYWYRQTLGQGPEFLTYFQNEAQLEKSRLLSDRFSAERPKGSFSTLEIQRTEQGDSAMYLCSSTILRTSGSSYEQYFGPGTRLTVT.

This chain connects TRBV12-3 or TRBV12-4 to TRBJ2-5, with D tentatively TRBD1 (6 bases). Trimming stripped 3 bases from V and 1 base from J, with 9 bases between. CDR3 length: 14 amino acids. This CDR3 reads CASSFEQGQETQYF. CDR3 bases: TGTGCCAGCAGTTTCGAACAGGGCCAAGAGACCCAGTACTTC.

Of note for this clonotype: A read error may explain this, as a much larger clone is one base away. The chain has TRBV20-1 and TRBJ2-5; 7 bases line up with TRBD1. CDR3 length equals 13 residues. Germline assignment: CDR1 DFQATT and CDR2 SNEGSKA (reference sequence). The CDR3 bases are TGCAGTGCTAGACGGGACAGTCAAGAGATCCAGTACTTC. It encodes CSARRDSQEIQYF.

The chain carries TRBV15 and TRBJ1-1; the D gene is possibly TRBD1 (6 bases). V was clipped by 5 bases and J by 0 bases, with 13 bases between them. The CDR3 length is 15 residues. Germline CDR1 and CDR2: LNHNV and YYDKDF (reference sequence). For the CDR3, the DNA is TGTGCCACCAGCGGGGGGCGGGGGGTGAACACTGAAGCTTTCTTT. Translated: CATSGGRGVNTEAFF.

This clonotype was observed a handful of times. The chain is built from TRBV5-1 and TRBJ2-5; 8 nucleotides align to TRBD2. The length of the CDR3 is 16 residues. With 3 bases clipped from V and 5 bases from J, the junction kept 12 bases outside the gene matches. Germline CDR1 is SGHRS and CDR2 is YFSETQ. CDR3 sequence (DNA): TGCGCCAGCAGCTCCGGTGCTAGTAGCGGGGTCGAGACCCAGTACTTC. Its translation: CASSSGASSGVETQYF.

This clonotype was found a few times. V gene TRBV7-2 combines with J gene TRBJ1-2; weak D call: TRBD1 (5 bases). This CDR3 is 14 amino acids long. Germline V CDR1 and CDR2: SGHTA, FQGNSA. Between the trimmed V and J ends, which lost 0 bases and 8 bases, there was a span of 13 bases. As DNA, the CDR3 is TGTGCCAGCAGCTTAGCGCGGGGGTCGCGGGGCTACACCTTC. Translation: CASSLARGSRGYTF. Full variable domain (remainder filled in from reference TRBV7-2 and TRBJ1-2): GAGVSQSPSNKVTEKGKDVELRCDPISGHTALYWYRQSLGQGLEFLIYFQGNSAPDKSGLPSDRFSAERTGGSVSTLTIQRTQQEDSAVYLCASSLARGSRGYTFGSGTRLTVV.

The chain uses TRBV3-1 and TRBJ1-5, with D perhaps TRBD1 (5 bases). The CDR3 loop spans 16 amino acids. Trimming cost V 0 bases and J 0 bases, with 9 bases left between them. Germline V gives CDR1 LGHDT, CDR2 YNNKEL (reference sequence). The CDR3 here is CASSQEVGDSNQPQHF. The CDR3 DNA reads TGTGCCAGCAGCCAAGAAGTAGGGGATAGCAATCAGCCCCAGCATTTT.

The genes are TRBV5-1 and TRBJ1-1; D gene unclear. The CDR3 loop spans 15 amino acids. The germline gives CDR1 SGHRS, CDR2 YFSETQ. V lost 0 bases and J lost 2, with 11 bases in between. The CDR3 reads CASSLEPRLNTEAFF. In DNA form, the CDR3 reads TGCGCCAGCAGCTTGGAACCCAGGCTTAACACTGAAGCTTTCTTT.

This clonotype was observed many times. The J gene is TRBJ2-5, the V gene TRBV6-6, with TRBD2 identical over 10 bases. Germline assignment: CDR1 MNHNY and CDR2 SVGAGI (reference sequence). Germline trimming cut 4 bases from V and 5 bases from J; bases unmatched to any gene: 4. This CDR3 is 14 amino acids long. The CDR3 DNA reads TGTGCCAGCAGTTTCGAGCGGGAGGGCGAGACCCAGTACTTC. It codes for CASSFEREGETQYF.

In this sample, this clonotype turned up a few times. CDR3 DNA: TGTGCCAGCAGCCTACGGACTAGCGGGGATCGCACAGATACGCAGTATTTT. The encoded protein is CASSLRTSGDRTDTQYF. V gene TRBV11-2 combines with J gene TRBJ2-3, with 12 bases aligning to TRBD2. In germline, CDR1 is SGHAT, CDR2 FQNNGV. With 5 bases clipped from V and 1 base from J, the junction kept 7 bases outside the gene matches. The CDR3 is made up of 17 amino acids.

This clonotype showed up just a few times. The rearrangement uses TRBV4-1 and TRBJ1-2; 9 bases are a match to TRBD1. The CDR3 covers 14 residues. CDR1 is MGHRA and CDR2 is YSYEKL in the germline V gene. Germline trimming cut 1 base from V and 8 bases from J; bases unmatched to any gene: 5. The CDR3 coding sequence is TGCGCCAGCAGCCAAGGTGGACAGGGGAAAGGCTACACCTTC. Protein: CASSQGGQGKGYTF.

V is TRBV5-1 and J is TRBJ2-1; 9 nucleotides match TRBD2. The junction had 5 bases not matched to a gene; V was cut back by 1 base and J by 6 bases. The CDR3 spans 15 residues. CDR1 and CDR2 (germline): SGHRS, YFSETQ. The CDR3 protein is CASSLLSGRFNEQFF. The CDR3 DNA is TGCGCCAGCAGCTTGCTAAGCGGGAGGTTCAATGAGCAGTTCTTC.

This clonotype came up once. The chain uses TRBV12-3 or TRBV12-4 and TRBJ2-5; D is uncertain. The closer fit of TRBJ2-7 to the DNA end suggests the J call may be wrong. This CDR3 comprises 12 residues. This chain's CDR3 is CASSSEYYEQYF. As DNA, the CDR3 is TGTGCCAGCAGTTCAGAGTACTACGAGCAGTACTTC.

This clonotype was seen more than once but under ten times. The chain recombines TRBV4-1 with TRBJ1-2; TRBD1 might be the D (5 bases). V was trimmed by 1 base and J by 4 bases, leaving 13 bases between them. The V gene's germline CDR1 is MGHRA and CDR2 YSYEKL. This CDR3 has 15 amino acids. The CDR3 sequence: CASSQVFGGVYGYTF. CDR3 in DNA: TGCGCCAGCAGCCAAGTATTTGGGGGTGTCTATGGCTACACCTTC.

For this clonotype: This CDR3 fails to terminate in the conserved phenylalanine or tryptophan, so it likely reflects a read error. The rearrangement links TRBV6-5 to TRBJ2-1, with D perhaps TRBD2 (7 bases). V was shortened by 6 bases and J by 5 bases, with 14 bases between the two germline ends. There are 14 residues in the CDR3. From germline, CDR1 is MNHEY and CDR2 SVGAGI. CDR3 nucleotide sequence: TGTGCCAGCAGCCGGGGGGCTAGAAACAATGAGCAGTTCCTC. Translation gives CASSRGARNNEQFL.

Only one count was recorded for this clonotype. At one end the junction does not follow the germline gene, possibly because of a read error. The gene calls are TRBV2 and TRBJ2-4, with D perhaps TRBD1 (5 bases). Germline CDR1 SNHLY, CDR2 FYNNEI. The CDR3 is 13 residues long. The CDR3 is CASREAGYYGQYF. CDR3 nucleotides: TGTGCCAGCAGGGAAGCAGGGTACTACGGGCAGTACTTC.

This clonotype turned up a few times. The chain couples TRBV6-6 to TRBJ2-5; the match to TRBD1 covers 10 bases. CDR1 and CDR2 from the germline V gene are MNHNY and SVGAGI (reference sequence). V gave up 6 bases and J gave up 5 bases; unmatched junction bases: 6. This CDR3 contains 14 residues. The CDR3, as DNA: TGTGCCAGCAGCCGGGACAGGGGATTTGAGACCCAGTACTTC. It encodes CASSRDRGFETQYF.

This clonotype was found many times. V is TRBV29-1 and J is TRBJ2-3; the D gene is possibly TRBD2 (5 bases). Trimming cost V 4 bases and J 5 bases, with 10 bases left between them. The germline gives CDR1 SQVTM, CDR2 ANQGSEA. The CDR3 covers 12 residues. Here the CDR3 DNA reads TGCAGCGTTGCCCTCGAGGGAGATACGCAGTATTTT. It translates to CSVALEGDTQYF.

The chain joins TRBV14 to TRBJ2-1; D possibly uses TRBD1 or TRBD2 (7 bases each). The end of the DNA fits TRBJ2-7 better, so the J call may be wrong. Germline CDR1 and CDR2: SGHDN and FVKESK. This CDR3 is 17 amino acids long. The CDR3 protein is CASIPAGGASSSYEQYF. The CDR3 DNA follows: TGTGCCAGCATCCCGGCAGGGGGGGCTTCCTCCTCCTACGAGCAGTACTTC.

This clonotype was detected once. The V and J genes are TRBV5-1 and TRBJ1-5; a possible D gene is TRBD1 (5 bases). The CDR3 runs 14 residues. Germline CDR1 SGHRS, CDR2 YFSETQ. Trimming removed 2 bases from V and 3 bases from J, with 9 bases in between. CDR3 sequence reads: CASSFQGNNQPQHF. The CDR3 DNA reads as TGCGCCAGCAGCTTCCAGGGTAACAATCAGCCCCAGCATTTT.

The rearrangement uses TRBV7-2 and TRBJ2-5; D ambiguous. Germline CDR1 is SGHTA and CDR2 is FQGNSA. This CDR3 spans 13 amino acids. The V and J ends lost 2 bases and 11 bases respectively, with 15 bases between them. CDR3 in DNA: TGTGCCAGCAGCTTACGGGCCCTGAATGAGCAGTACTTC. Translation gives CASSLRALNEQYF.

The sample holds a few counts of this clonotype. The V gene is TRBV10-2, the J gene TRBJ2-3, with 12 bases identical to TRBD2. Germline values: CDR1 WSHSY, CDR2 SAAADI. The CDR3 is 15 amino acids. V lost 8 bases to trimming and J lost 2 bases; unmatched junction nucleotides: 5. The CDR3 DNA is TGCGCCAGCCAGACTAGCGGGGGATCCACAGATACGCAGTATTTT. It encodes CASQTSGGSTDTQYF.